The T cell receptor beta chain described here comes from a study of T cells in Graves' hyperthyroidism and ophthalmopathy. This CDR3 is built from 15 residues. Germline CDR1 reads KGHDR; CDR2 reads SFDVKD. Between the trimmed V and J ends, which lost 5 bases and 1 base, there was a span of 13 bases. This clonotype was detected only a few times. What was amplified from RNA transcripts were TCR beta CDR3 regions. Initially, a first-round RT-PCR of the TCR CDR3 employed the HTBI primer set. TCRdb independently ran MiXCR on the multiplex PCR reads; one entry per CDR3 protein. The sample lists about 620,000 distinct CDR3 sequences; 15% to 20% were seen once.

Sequencing was performed on blood. The genes are TRBV24-1 and TRBJ2-5, with D possibly matching TRBD2 (7 bases). The origin of this receptor is a woman in her thirties with Graves' hyperthyroidism. CDR3 in DNA: TGTGCCACCAGTGCCTTGGGGGGGGCCCAAGAGACCCAGTACTTC. Translating gives CATSALGGAQETQYF.